This is a list of T cell receptor beta chains from one sample in a study of blood T cell repertoires in COVID-19. Generated by immunoSEQ multiplex PCR, the TCRdb table keeps only in-frame clones and is missing some. The table has 200,000 to 250,000 clones, 83% seen once; the top ten hold 0.95% to 1.5%. Sequenced: peripheral blood. The receptors stem from a woman aged 25 to 39 with COVID-19, enrolled during active disease. Each CDR3 is given with its conserved first and last residue. Fields, in order: D gene, J gene, clone size, V gene, CDR3 protein, CDR3 DNA. A D gene is named only where the DNA matches it firmly. The size entry is marked missing in some rows and otherwise reads once, few, many or a size class.

d_call: -; j_call: TRBJ2-3; clone_size: -; v_call: TRBV19; cdr3_aa: CASSDLTDTQYF; cdr3_nt: TGTGCCAGTAGTGACTTAACAGATACGCAGTATTTT
d_call: -; j_call: TRBJ2-5; clone_size: -; v_call: TRBV7-3; cdr3_aa: CASSLVGSGGETQYF; cdr3_nt: TGTGCCAGCAGCTTAGTCGGCAGTGGCGGAGAGACCCAGTACTTC
d_call: TRBD1; j_call: TRBJ2-5; clone_size: -; v_call: TRBV3-1/TRBV3-2; cdr3_aa: CASSPHRGLETQYF; cdr3_nt: TGTGCCAGCAGCCCGCACAGGGGGCTTGAGACCCAGTACTTC
d_call: -; j_call: TRBJ2-5; clone_size: -; v_call: TRBV2; cdr3_aa: CASSENRQETQYF; cdr3_nt: TGTGCCAGCAGTGAAAATAGACAAGAGACCCAGTACTTC
d_call: -; j_call: TRBJ1-1; clone_size: few; v_call: TRBV13; cdr3_aa: CASSFFRGGENVAFF; cdr3_nt: TGTGCCAGCAGCTTCTTCAGGGGAGGGGAGAATGTAGCTTTCTTT
d_call: -; j_call: TRBJ2-2; clone_size: -; v_call: TRBV27; cdr3_aa: CASSLWGVPTNTGELFF; cdr3_nt: TGTGCCAGCAGTTTATGGGGAGTACCAACGAACACCGGGGAGCTGTTTTTT
d_call: -; j_call: TRBJ1-6; clone_size: -; v_call: TRBV6-5; cdr3_aa: CASSPIIVASPLHF; cdr3_nt: TGTGCCAGCAGCCCCATCATAGTAGCCTCACCCCTCCACTTT
d_call: -; j_call: TRBJ2-7; clone_size: -; v_call: TRBV7-3; cdr3_aa: CASSLTALSEQYF; cdr3_nt: TGTGCCAGCAGCTTAACAGCATTGAGCGAGCAGTACTTC
d_call: -; j_call: TRBJ1-6; clone_size: once; v_call: TRBV21-1; cdr3_aa: CASSKGRDSSSYNSPLHF; cdr3_nt: TGTGCCAGCAGCAAAGGTCGGGACAGCAGCTCCTATAATTCACCCCTCCACTTT
d_call: -; j_call: TRBJ2-3; clone_size: -; v_call: TRBV7-2; cdr3_aa: CASSPEGRFTDTQYF; cdr3_nt: TGTGCCAGCAGTCCAGAGGGCAGGTTCACAGATACGCAGTATTTT
d_call: -; j_call: TRBJ1-1; clone_size: -; v_call: TRBV30; cdr3_aa: CAWMRENTEAFF; cdr3_nt: TGTGCCTGGATGCGAGAGAACACTGAAGCTTTCTTT
d_call: TRBD1; j_call: TRBJ1-1; clone_size: once; v_call: TRBV3-1/TRBV3-2; cdr3_aa: CASSQDPGPRQGANTEAFF; cdr3_nt: TGTGCCAGCAGCCAAGATCCGGGGCCGCGACAGGGGGCGAACACTGAAGCTTTCTTT
d_call: TRBD1; j_call: TRBJ1-1; clone_size: -; v_call: TRBV11-3; cdr3_aa: CASSLDSQGAGYTEAFF; cdr3_nt: TGTGCCAGCAGCTTAGACTCTCAGGGGGCGGGTTACACTGAAGCTTTCTTT
d_call: TRBD1; j_call: TRBJ1-5; clone_size: -; v_call: TRBV18; cdr3_aa: CASSVDRSNQPQHF; cdr3_nt: TGTGCCAGCTCAGTGGACAGGAGCAATCAGCCCCAGCATTTT
d_call: -; j_call: TRBJ1-1; clone_size: -; v_call: TRBV6-2/TRBV6-3; cdr3_aa: CASSQGKWTEAFF; cdr3_nt: TGTGCCAGCAGTCAGGGGAAGTGGACTGAAGCTTTCTTT
d_call: -; j_call: TRBJ2-5; clone_size: -; v_call: TRBV27; cdr3_aa: CASSLPRGTQYF; cdr3_nt: TGTGCCAGCAGTTTGCCAAGGGGGACCCAGTACTTC
d_call: TRBD1; j_call: TRBJ2-1; clone_size: -; v_call: TRBV14; cdr3_aa: CASSPTGTGYNEQFF; cdr3_nt: TGTGCCAGCAGTCCTACTGGGACAGGGTACAATGAGCAGTTCTTC
d_call: TRBD2; j_call: TRBJ2-7; clone_size: -; v_call: TRBV3-1/TRBV3-2; cdr3_aa: CASSPHRGGSSYEQYF; cdr3_nt: TGTGCCAGCAGCCCCCACCGGGGCGGGAGCTCCTACGAGCAGTACTTC
d_call: TRBD1; j_call: TRBJ1-1; clone_size: -; v_call: TRBV10-3; cdr3_aa: CAIRPDRVSVRDTEAFF; cdr3_nt: TGTGCCATCAGACCCGACAGGGTCAGTGTACGTGATACTGAAGCTTTCTTT
d_call: TRBD1; j_call: TRBJ2-2; clone_size: -; v_call: TRBV5-4; cdr3_aa: CASSLGGRGELFF; cdr3_nt: TGTGCCAGCAGCTTAGGGGGCCGTGGGGAGCTGTTTTTT
d_call: -; j_call: TRBJ2-1; clone_size: -; v_call: TRBV7-9; cdr3_aa: CASSLAGRGPGEQFF; cdr3_nt: TGTGCCAGCAGCTTAGCCGGGCGGGGTCCGGGTGAGCAGTTCTTC
d_call: -; j_call: TRBJ2-1; clone_size: once; v_call: TRBV11-2; cdr3_aa: CASSLKLVGQQFF; cdr3_nt: TGTGCCAGCAGCTTAAAGCTAGTAGGTCAGCAGTTCTTC
d_call: TRBD2; j_call: TRBJ2-3; clone_size: -; v_call: TRBV6-5; cdr3_aa: CASSALAGTDTQYF; cdr3_nt: TGTGCCAGCAGCGCACTAGCGGGCACAGATACGCAGTATTTT
d_call: -; j_call: TRBJ2-7; clone_size: once; v_call: TRBV5-6; cdr3_aa: CASSAGQAYEQYF; cdr3_nt: TGTGCCAGCAGCGCGGGCCAAGCCTACGAGCAGTACTTC
d_call: -; j_call: TRBJ2-1; clone_size: -; v_call: TRBV11-2; cdr3_aa: CASSFRTNVEQFF; cdr3_nt: TGTGCCAGCAGCTTCCGAACTAACGTTGAGCAGTTCTTC
d_call: TRBD2; j_call: TRBJ2-1; clone_size: -; v_call: TRBV10-3; cdr3_aa: CAISERYIAGEGDNEQFF; cdr3_nt: TGTGCCATCAGTGAGCGGTATATAGCGGGAGAAGGGGACAATGAGCAGTTCTTC
d_call: -; j_call: TRBJ1-5; clone_size: -; v_call: TRBV21-1; cdr3_aa: CASSKLDRVVGNQPQHF; cdr3_nt: TGTGCCAGCAGCAAGCTAGACAGGGTTGTTGGCAATCAGCCCCAGCATTTT
d_call: -; j_call: TRBJ2-7; clone_size: -; v_call: TRBV6-1; cdr3_aa: CASSEGTPRSDEQYF; cdr3_nt: TGTGCCAGCAGTGAAGGGACACCCCGTTCTGACGAGCAGTACTTC
d_call: -; j_call: TRBJ2-2; clone_size: once; v_call: TRBV11-3; cdr3_aa: CASSLGWANGELFF; cdr3_nt: TGTGCCAGCAGCTTGGGTTGGGCTAACGGGGAGCTGTTTTTT
d_call: TRBD1; j_call: TRBJ1-2; clone_size: -; v_call: TRBV2; cdr3_aa: CASSEKDRGYTF; cdr3_nt: TGTGCCAGCAGTGAAAAGGACAGGGGCTACACCTTC